This section outlines one T cell receptor beta chain sequence together with its context. This sample is drawn from a study of OX40 agonist ivuxolimab in advanced cancers. The CDR3 is 14 amino acids. Germline V gene lookup returns CDR1 SEHNR and CDR2 FQNEAQ (reference sequence). Trimming cost V 4 bases and J 1 base, with 10 bases left between them. Libraries were prepared by immunoSEQ multiplex PCR; TCRdb keeps only in-frame clonotypes and omits some of them. The sample holds about 28,000 clones; approximately 83% are singletons and the top ten take 25% to 30%. This chain joins TRBV7-9 and TRBJ2-5, with D possibly matching TRBD2 (6 bases). The sequencing used CD4+ or CD8+ T cells sorted from blood, collected in a trial of the OX40 agonist ivuxolimab. The TCR originated in an adult with an advanced solid tumor such as melanoma, head and neck, liver or kidney cancer. CDR3 sequence: CASSSGLLQETQYF. For the CDR3, the DNA is TGTGCCAGCAGCTCGGGACTGCTCCAAGAGACCCAGTACTTC.